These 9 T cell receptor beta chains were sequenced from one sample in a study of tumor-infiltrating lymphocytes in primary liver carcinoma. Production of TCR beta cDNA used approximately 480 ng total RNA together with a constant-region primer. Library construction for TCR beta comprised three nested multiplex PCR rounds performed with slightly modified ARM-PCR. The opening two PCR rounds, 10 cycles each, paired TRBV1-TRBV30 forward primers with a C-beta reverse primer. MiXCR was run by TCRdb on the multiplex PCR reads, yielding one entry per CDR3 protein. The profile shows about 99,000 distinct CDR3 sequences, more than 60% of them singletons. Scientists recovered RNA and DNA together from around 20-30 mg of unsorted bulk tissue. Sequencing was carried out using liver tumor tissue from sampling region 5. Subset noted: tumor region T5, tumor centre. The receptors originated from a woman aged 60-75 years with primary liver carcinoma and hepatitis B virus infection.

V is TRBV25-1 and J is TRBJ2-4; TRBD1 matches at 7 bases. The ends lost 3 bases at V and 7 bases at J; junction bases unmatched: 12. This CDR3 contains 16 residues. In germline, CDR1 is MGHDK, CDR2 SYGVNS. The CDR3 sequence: CASSEVKGAGKNIQYF. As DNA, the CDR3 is TGTGCCAGCAGTGAGGTAAAGGGGGCCGGCAAGAACATTCAGTACTTC.

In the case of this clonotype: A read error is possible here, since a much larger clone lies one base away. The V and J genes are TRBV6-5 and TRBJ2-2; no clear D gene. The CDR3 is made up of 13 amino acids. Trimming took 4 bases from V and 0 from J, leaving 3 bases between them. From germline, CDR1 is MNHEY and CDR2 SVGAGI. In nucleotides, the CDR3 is TGTGCCAGCAGTTGCACGAACACCGGGGAGCTGTTTTTT. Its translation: CASSCTNTGELFF.

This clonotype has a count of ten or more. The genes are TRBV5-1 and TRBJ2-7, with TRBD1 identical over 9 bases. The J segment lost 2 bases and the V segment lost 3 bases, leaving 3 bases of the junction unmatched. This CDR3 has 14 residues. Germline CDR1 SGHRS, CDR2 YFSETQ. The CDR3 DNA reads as TGCGCCAGCAGCTACTGGGACAGGGCCTACGAGCAGTACTTC. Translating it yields CASSYWDRAYEQYF. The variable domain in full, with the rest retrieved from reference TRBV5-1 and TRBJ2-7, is KAGVTQTPRYLIKTRGQQVTLSCSPISGHRSVSWYQQTPGQGLQFLFEYFSETQRNKGNFPGRFSGRQFSNSRSEMNVSTLELGDSALYLCASSYWDRAYEQYFGPGTRLTVT.

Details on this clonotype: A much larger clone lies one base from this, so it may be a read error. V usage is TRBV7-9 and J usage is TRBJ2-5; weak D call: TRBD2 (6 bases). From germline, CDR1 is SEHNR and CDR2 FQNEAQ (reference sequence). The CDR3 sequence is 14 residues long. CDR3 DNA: TGTGCCAGCAGCCCAGGGATCCGGAGGGAGACCCACTACTTC. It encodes CASSPGIRRETHYF.

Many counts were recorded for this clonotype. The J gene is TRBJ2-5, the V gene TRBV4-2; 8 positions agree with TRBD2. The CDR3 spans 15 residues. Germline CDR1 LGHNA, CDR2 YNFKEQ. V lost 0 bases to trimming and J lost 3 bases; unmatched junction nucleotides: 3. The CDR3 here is CASSQEGAGEETQYF. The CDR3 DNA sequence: TGTGCCAGCAGCCAAGAGGGAGCGGGAGAAGAGACCCAGTACTTC.

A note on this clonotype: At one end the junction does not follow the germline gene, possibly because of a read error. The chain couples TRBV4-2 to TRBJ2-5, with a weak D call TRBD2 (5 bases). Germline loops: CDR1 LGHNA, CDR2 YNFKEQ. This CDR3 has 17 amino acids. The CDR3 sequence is CVSSQTGVRNVPETQYF. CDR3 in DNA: TGTGTCAGCAGCCAAACCGGGGTTAGGAATGTCCCAGAGACCCAGTACTTC.

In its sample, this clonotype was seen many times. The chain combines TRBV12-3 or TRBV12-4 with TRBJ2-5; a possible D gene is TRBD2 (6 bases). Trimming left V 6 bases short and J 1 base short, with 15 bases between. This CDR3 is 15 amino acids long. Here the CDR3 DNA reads TGTGCCAGCAGGCGCACGGGAGCTACCCAAGAGACCCAGTACTTC. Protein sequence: CASRRTGATQETQYF.

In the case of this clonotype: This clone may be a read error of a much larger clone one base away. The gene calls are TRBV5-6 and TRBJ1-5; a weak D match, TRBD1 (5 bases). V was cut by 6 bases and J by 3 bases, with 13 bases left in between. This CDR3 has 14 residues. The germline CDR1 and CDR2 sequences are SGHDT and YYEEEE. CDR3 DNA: TGTGCCAGCAACTCCGCGGGGCACAATCAGCCCCAGCATTTT. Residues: CASNSAGHNQPQHF.

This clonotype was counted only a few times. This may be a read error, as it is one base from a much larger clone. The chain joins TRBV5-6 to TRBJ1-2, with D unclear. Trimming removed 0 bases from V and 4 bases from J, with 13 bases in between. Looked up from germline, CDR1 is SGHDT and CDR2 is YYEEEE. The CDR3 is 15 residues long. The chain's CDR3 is CASSLVERSTYGYTF. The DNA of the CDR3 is TGTGCCAGCAGCTTGGTAGAGCGTAGTACCTATGGCTACACCTTC.